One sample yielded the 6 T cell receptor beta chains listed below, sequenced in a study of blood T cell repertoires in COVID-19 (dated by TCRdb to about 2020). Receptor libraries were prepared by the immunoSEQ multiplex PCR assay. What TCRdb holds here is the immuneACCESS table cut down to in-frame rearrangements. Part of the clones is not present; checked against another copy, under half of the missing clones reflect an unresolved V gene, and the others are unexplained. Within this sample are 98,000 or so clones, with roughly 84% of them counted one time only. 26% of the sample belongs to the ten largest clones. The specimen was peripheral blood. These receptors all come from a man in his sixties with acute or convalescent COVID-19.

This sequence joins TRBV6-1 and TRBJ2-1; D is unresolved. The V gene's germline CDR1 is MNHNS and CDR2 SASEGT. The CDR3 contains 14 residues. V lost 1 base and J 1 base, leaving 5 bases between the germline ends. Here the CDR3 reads CASSEVPSYNEQFF. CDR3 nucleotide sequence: TGTGCCAGCAGTGAAGTCCCTTCCTACAATGAGCAGTTCTTC.

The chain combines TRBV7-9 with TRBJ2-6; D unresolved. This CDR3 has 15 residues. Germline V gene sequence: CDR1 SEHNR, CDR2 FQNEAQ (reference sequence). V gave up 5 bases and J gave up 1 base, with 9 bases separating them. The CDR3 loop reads CASSRAGSGANVLTF. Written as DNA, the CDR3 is TGTGCCAGCAGCCGAGCAGGTTCTGGGGCCAACGTCCTGACTTTC.

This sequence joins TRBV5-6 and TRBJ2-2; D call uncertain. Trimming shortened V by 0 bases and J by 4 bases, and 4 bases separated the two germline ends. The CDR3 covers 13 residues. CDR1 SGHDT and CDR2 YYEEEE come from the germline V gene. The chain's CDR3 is CASSLGSTGELFF. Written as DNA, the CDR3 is TGTGCCAGCAGCTTGGGGAGCACCGGGGAGCTGTTTTTT.

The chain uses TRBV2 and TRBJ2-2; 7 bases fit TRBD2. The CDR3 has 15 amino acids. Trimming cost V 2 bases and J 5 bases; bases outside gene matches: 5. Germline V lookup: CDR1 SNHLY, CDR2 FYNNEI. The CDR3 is CASSEWGLTTGELFF. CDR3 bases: TGTGCCAGCAGTGAATGGGGACTAACAACCGGGGAGCTGTTTTTT.

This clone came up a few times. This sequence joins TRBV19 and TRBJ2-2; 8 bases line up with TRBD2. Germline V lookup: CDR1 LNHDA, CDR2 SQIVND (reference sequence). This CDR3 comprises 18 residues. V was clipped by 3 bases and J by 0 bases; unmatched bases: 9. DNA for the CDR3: TGTGCCAGTAGTATGGGAATGCGACTAGCGTCGAACACCGGGGAGCTGTTTTTT. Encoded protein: CASSMGMRLASNTGELFF. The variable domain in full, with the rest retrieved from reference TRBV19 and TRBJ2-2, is DGGITQSPKYLFRKEGQNVTLSCEQNLNHDAMYWYRQDPGQGLRLIYYSQIVNDFQKGDIAEGYSVSREKKESFPLTVTSAQKNPTAFYLCASSMGMRLASNTGELFFGEGSRLTVL.

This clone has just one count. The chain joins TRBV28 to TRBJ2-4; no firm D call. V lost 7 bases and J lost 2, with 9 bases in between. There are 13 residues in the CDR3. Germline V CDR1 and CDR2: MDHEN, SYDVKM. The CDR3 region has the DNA TGTGCCAGCACTTCCTTTACCAAAAACATTCAGTACTTC. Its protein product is CASTSFTKNIQYF.